This is a list of T cell receptor beta chains from one sample in a study of CD8 T cells in Susac syndrome. TCRdb reprocessed the immunoSEQ multiplex PCR reads with MiXCR, giving one entry per CDR3 protein. The sample yields some 120,000 distinct CDR3 sequences, 90% to 95% seen once. The sequenced material came from CD8+ T cells from PBMCs. The receptors were sampled from a human donor with Susac syndrome. CDR3s include the opening cysteine and the closing phenylalanine or tryptophan. The order of the fields is D gene, CDR3 length, J gene, clone size, V gene, CDR3 protein, CDR3 DNA. A D gene is named only where the DNA matches it firmly. Size tells how often a clone was seen (once, few, many) or the class of an expanded clone, and some rows leave it out.

- 14 TRBJ1-4 - TRBV4-1 CASSQAGTTDKLFF TGCGCCAGCAGCCAAGCCGGGACGACGGATAAACTGTTTTTT
- 13 TRBJ1-1 few TRBV20-1 CSARDGGDTEAFF TGCAGTGCTAGAGATGGGGGGGACACTGAAGCTTTCTTT
- 13 TRBJ2-7 - TRBV11-2 CASTEGRVYEQYF TGTGCCAGCACCGAGGGGAGAGTCTACGAGCAGTACTTC
TRBD1 17 TRBJ2-5 - TRBV20-1 CSASEYVRGLGWVTQYF TGCAGTGCTAGCGAATACGTCAGGGGGCTCGGTTGGGTGACCCAGTACTTC
- 11 TRBJ1-2 - TRBV29-1 CSDGRVVGYTF TGCAGCGATGGCAGGGTTGTTGGCTACACCTTC
TRBD1 15 TRBJ1-2 - TRBV20-1 CSASDRGASDYGYTF TGCAGTGCTAGTGACAGGGGGGCCTCTGACTATGGCTACACCTTC
- 15 TRBJ2-5 - TRBV2 CASSGVGYSPETQYF TGTGCCAGCAGTGGGGTGGGCTACTCACCGGAGACCCAGTACTTC
- 13 TRBJ1-2 once TRBV27 CASSSGVWYGYTF TGTGCCAGCAGTTCTGGGGTGTGGTATGGCTACACCTTC
- 12 TRBJ2-1 - TRBV24-1 CATSDPQTKQFF TGTGCCACCAGTGATCCGCAGACTAAACAGTTCTTC
TRBD1 15 TRBJ2-1 - TRBV12-3/TRBV12-4 CASVTWTGSYNEQFF TGTGCCAGCGTTACTTGGACAGGCTCCTACAATGAGCAGTTCTTC
- 15 TRBJ2-1 - TRBV20-1 CSASLGTYSYNEQFF TGCAGTGCTAGTCTAGGGACTTACTCCTACAATGAGCAGTTCTTC
TRBD1 14 TRBJ2-7 - TRBV5-6 CASSGQGSYYEQYF TGTGCCAGCAGCGGACAGGGGTCATACTACGAGCAGTACTTC
- 14 TRBJ1-5 - TRBV6-1 CASSEAPFNQPQHF TGTGCCAGCAGTGAAGCCCCCTTCAATCAGCCCCAGCATTTT
- 16 TRBJ2-1 - TRBV7-3 CASSPHGSSSYNEQFF TGTGCCAGCAGCCCGCACGGATCGAGCTCCTACAATGAGCAGTTCTTC
- 14 TRBJ2-1 - TRBV7-8 CASSPVVDSNEQFF TGTGCCAGCAGCCCGGTGGTGGATTCCAATGAGCAGTTCTTC
TRBD1 14 TRBJ2-3 - TRBV27 CASRDRTGPDTQYF TGTGCCAGCAGAGACCGGACAGGGCCAGATACGCAGTATTTT
- 15 TRBJ2-5 - TRBV13 CASSPNFRRQETQYF TGTGCCAGCAGCCCAAATTTTAGGAGACAAGAGACCCAGTACTTC
TRBD1 11 TRBJ2-1 - TRBV2 CASMGQGFQFF TGTGCCAGCATGGGACAGGGTTTTCAGTTCTTC
- 12 TRBJ2-7 - TRBV9 CASSSHGSEQYF TGTGCCAGCAGCTCCCACGGGAGCGAGCAGTACTTC
TRBD1 15 TRBJ2-5 - TRBV28 CASTPRDSLMETQYF TGTGCCAGCACGCCCCGGGACAGCTTGATGGAGACCCAGTACTTC
- 15 TRBJ1-2 - TRBV12-3/TRBV12-4 CASSLGGAGYYGYTF TGTGCCAGCAGCCTAGGGGGGGCAGGGTATTATGGCTACACCTTC
- 11 TRBJ2-3 - TRBV30 CAWRVTDTQYF TGTGCCTGGAGGGTCACAGATACGCAGTATTTT
TRBD2 15 TRBJ2-2 - TRBV25-1 CASSAGDGHTGELFF TGTGCCAGCAGCGCGGGGGACGGACACACCGGGGAGCTGTTTTTT
- 15 TRBJ2-7 - TRBV4-1 CASSAGTTLSYEQYF TGCGCCAGCAGCGCCGGGACAACCCTCTCCTACGAGCAGTACTTC
TRBD2 19 TRBJ2-1 - TRBV6-2/TRBV6-3 CASSYVRTSGTFLSNEQFF TGTGCCAGCAGTTACGTCCGGACTAGCGGGACTTTTTTATCCAATGAGCAGTTCTTC
TRBD2 15 TRBJ2-3 - TRBV20-1 CSANLLAGGTDTQYF TGCAGTGCAAATCTACTAGCGGGAGGGACAGATACGCAGTATTTT
- 14 TRBJ2-3 - TRBV28 CASSLAVYTDTQYF TGTGCCAGCAGTTTAGCGGTTTACACAGATACGCAGTATTTT
- 13 TRBJ1-1 - TRBV27 CASSQTANTEAFF TGTGCCAGCAGCCAGACAGCGAACACTGAAGCTTTCTTT
- 17 TRBJ2-7 - TRBV4-1 CASSHQEDSFQIYEQYF TGCGCCAGCAGCCACCAAGAGGACAGTTTCCAGATCTACGAGCAGTACTTC
- 13 TRBJ1-6 - TRBV9 CASSGGNNSPLHF TGTGCCAGCAGCGGGGGGAATAATTCACCCCTCCACTTT
- 14 TRBJ1-5 - TRBV6-1 CASTEGYSNQPQHF TGTGCCAGCACGGAGGGGTATAGCAATCAGCCCCAGCATTTT
- 15 TRBJ1-5 - TRBV7-8 CASSWYLEGNQPQHF TGTGCCAGCAGCTGGTACCTGGAAGGCAATCAGCCCCAGCATTTT
- 15 TRBJ1-1 - TRBV27 CASSLRDAMNTEAFF TGTGCCAGCAGCCTCCGGGACGCCATGAACACTGAAGCTTTCTTT
- 14 TRBJ1-5 - TRBV2 CASSEVQQGQPQHF TGTGCCAGCAGTGAAGTCCAACAGGGTCAGCCCCAGCATTTT
- 17 TRBJ2-3 - TRBV28 CASSSAVMIDHTDTQYF TGTGCCAGCAGTTCAGCCGTGATGATCGACCACACAGATACGCAGTATTTT
- 13 TRBJ1-5 - TRBV6-2/TRBV6-3 CASSFRDNQPQHF TGTGCCAGCAGTTTCAGGGACAATCAGCCCCAGCATTTT
- 14 TRBJ2-5 - TRBV7-9 CASSFRQDQETQYF TGTGCCAGCAGCTTCAGGCAGGATCAAGAGACCCAGTACTTC
- 15 TRBJ1-1 - TRBV29-1 CSAVIELQAGTEAFF TGCAGCGCCGTTATTGAATTACAGGCCGGGACTGAAGCTTTCTTT
- 16 TRBJ1-1 - TRBV30 CAWTGRGGRRGTEAFF TGTGCCTGGACAGGAAGGGGGGGGCGTCGGGGCACTGAAGCTTTCTTT
- 13 TRBJ2-3 - TRBV6-4 CASSDTDSGTQYF TGTGCCAGCAGTGACACAGATTCCGGTACGCAGTATTTT
TRBD2 17 TRBJ2-3 - TRBV20-1 CSAILLTSGSQPDTQYF TGCAGTGCGATCCTCCTCACTAGCGGGAGTCAACCAGATACGCAGTATTTT